This T cell receptor (beta chain) derives from a study of cytomegalovirus exposure and HLA in healthy donors. Background on the study: A later analysis reported the approximately 120 validation repertoires used the same platform as the roughly 670 first-cohort repertoires. Study-wide points: There were around 160 TCR beta chains listed as cytomegalovirus-associated. In vitro checks showed that three CMV-associated chains really do target CMV antigens.

The CDR3 extends over 13 amino acids. Unmatched junction bases numbered 8, after V lost 5 bases and J lost 6 bases. The germline gives CDR1 SQVTM, CDR2 ANQGSEA. Among the approximately 110 subjects of the validation cohort, separate from the roughly 700-subject first cohort, were the donors. Concerning this clone: Its antigen remains unidentified.

TCRdb's table, derived via immunoSEQ multiplex PCR, lists solely in-frame clones and lacks some. The data contain approximately 160,000 clones, nearly 90% of them singletons. V gene TRBV29-1 combines with J gene TRBJ2-7; 9 bases align to TRBD1. Sequenced input: PBMCs. The receptor was isolated from a man between 18 and 35 years old in good health and CMV-seropositive. CDR3 coding DNA: TGCAGCGTTCCGGGACAGGGACCCTTCGAGCAGTACTTC. Translated: CSVPGQGPFEQYF.